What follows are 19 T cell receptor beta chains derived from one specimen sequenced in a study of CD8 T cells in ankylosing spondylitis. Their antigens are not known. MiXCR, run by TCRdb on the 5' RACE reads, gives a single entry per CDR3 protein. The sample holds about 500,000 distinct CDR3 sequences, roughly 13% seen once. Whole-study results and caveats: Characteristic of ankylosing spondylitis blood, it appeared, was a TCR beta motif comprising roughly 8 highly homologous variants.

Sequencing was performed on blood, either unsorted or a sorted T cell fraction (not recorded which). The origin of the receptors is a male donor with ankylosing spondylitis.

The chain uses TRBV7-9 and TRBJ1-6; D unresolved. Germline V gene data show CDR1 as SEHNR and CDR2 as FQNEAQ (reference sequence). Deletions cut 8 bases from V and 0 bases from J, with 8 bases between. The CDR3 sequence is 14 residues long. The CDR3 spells CASVGSSYNSPLHF. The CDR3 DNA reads TGTGCCAGCGTCGGCAGCTCCTATAATTCACCCCTCCACTTT.

This CDR3 reads CSVRISDSNQPQHF. The CDR3 DNA reads TGCAGCGTTCGGATCAGCGATAGCAATCAGCCCCAGCATTTT. This sequence joins TRBV29-1 and TRBJ1-5; D remains ambiguous. This CDR3 has 14 amino acids. Trimming cost V 5 bases and J 0 bases, with 11 bases left between them. Germline V lookup: CDR1 SQVTM, CDR2 ANQGSEA.

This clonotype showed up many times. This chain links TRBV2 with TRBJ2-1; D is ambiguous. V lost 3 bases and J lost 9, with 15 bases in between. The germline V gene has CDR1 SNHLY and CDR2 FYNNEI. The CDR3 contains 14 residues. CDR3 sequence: CASSDRSRWGEQFF. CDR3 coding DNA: TGTGCCAGCAGTGATAGGTCTAGATGGGGTGAGCAGTTCTTC.

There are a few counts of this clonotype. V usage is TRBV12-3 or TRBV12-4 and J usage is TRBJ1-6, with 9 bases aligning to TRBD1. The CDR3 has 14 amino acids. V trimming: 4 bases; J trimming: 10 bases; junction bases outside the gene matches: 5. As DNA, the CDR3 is TGTGCCAGCAGTTCGGGGACAGGGAGATCACCCCTCCACTTT. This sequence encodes CASSSGTGRSPLHF.

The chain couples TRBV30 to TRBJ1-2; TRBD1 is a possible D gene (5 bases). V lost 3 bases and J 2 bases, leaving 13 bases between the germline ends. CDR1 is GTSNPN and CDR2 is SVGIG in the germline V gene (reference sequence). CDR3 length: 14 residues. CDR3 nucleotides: TGTGCCTGGAGCTACGGGGACGGCAACTATGGCTACACCTTC. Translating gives CAWSYGDGNYGYTF.

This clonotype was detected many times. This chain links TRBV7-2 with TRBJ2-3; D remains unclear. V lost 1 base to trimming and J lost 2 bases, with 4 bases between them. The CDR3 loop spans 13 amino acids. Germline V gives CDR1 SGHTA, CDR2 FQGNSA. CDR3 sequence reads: CASSLEITDTQYF. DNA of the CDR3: TGTGCCAGCAGCTTAGAGATCACAGATACGCAGTATTTT.

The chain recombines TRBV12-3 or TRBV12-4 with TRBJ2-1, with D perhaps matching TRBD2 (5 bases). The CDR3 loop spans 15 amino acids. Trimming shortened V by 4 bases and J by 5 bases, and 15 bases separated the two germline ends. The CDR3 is CASSYKAEVNNEQFF. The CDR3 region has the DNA TGTGCCAGCAGTTACAAAGCGGAGGTAAACAATGAGCAGTTCTTC.

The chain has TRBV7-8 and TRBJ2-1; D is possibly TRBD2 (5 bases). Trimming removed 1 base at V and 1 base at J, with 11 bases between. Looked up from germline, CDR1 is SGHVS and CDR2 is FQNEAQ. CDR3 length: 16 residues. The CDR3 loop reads CASSLGVSVSYNEQFF. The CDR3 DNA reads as TGTGCCAGCAGCTTAGGTGTTAGCGTTTCCTACAATGAGCAGTTCTTC.

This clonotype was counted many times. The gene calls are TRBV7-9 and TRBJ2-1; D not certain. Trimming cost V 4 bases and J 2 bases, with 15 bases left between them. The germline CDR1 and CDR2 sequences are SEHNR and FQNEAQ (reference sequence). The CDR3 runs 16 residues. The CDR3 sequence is CASSSSQWVTYNEQFF. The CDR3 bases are TGTGCCAGCAGCTCCTCCCAGTGGGTCACCTACAATGAGCAGTTCTTC.

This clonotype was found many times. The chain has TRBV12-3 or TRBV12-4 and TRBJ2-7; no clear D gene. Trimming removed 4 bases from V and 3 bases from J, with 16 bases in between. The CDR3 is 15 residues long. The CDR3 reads CASSSPLGNLYEQYF. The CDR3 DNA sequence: TGTGCCAGCAGTTCCCCGCTCGGAAACCTCTACGAGCAGTACTTC.

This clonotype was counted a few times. DNA for the CDR3: TGTGCCACCAGTGTTCGGCCCTCGAGGGGTCGGACAGATACGCAGTATTTT. This sequence encodes CATSVRPSRGRTDTQYF. The rearrangement links TRBV24-1 to TRBJ2-3; the D gene could be TRBD1 or TRBD2 (5 bases each). Germline values: CDR1 KGHDR, CDR2 SFDVKD. The CDR3 consists of 17 residues. The germline V and J ends were trimmed by 5 bases and 3 bases, with 20 bases remaining between them.

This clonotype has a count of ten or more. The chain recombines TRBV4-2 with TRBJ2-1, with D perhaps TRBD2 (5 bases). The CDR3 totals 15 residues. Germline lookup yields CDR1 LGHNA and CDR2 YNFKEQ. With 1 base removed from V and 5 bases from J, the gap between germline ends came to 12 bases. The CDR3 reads CASSQVVSENNEQFF. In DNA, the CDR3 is TGTGCCAGCAGCCAAGTTGTTAGCGAGAACAATGAGCAGTTCTTC.

Here the CDR3 reads CASSKALGQGGEQYF. The CDR3 coding sequence is TGTGCCAGCAGCAAAGCTCTAGGACAGGGAGGCGAGCAGTACTTC. The chain combines TRBV7-9 with TRBJ2-7, with 8 bases identical to TRBD1. From germline, CDR1 is SEHNR and CDR2 FQNEAQ (reference sequence). V was pared by 5 bases and J by 6 bases, with 12 bases of the junction left unmatched. CDR3 length: 15 residues.

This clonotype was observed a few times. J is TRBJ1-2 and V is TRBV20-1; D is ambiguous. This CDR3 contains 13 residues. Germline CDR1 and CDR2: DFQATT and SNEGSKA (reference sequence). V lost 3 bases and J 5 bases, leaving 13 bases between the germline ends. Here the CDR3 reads CSASPTSVYGYTF. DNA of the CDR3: TGCAGTGCTAGCCCTACAAGCGTATATGGCTACACCTTC.

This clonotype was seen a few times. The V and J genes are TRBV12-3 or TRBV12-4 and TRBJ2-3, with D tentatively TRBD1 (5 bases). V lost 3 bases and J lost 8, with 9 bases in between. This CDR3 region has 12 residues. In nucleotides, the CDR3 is TGTGCCAGCAGTTTCCCCCAGGGTACGCAGTATTTT. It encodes CASSFPQGTQYF.

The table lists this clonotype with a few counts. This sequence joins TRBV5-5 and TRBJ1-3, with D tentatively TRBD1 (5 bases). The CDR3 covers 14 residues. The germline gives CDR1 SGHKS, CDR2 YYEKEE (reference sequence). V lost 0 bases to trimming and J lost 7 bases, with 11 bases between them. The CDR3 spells CASSLAQGRNTIYF. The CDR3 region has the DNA TGTGCCAGCAGCTTGGCGCAGGGACGGAACACCATATATTTT.

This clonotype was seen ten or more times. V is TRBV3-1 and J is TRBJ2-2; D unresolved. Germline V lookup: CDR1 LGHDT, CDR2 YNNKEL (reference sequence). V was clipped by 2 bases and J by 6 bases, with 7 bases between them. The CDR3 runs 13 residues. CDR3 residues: CASSQFLSGELFF. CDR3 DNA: TGTGCCAGCAGCCAATTTCTTTCCGGGGAGCTGTTTTTT.

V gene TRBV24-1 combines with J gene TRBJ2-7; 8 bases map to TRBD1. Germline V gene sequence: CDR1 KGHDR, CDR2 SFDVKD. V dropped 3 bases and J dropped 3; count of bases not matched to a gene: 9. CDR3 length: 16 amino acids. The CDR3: CATSDIGLDRDYEQYV. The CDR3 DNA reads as TGTGCCACCAGTGATATAGGACTGGACAGGGACTACGAGCAGTACGTC.

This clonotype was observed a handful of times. This chain's CDR3 is CASSRSGTYTGELFF. CDR3 DNA sequence: TGTGCCAGCAGCCGAAGCGGGACGTACACCGGGGAGCTGTTTTTT. This chain uses TRBV3-1 with TRBJ2-2; 7 nucleotides line up with TRBD2. The CDR3 spans 15 residues. Looked up from germline, CDR1 is LGHDT and CDR2 is YNNKEL (reference sequence). Trimming at V came to 4 bases and at J to 3 bases, leaving 5 bases not matched to a gene.